Shown below are 19 T cell receptor beta chains from a single sample sequenced in a study of T-cell reconstitution after alpha-beta-depleted transplantation in children. TCRbeta library construction was performed incorporating unique molecular identifiers. TCRdb re-called the PCR reads through MiXCR, storing one row per CDR3 protein. This table holds under 350,000 distinct CDR3 sequences, 9.5% to 10% found once. The specimen was PBMCs from the stem cell graft donor, collected from the stem cell graft. These receptors were taken from a human donor who donated a stem cell graft to a child with SCID.

This clonotype was seen a handful of times. The CDR3 protein is CSGGETEEQYF. DNA for the CDR3: TGCAGTGGTGGGGAGACGGAGGAGCAGTACTTC. J is TRBJ2-7 and V is TRBV29-1; the D gene is possibly TRBD2 (5 bases). The germline V gene has CDR1 SQVTM and CDR2 ANQGSEA. The CDR3 loop spans 11 amino acids.

The chain combines TRBV12-3 or TRBV12-4 with TRBJ2-3, with 9 positions matching TRBD2. Germline trimming cut 0 bases from V and 0 bases from J; bases unmatched to any gene: 7. CDR3 size: 18 residues. CDR3 sequence reads: CASSLAASGATSTDTQYF. In nucleotides, the CDR3 is TGTGCCAGCAGTTTAGCTGCTAGCGGGGCGACTAGCACAGATACGCAGTATTTT.

A word on this clonotype: This may stem from a read error, because a much larger clone lies one nucleotide away. The rearrangement links TRBV5-1 to TRBJ1-2; tentative D call: TRBD1 (6 bases). V lost 0 bases to trimming and J lost 6 bases, with 6 bases between them. This CDR3 has 12 residues. In germline, CDR1 is SGHRS, CDR2 YFSETQ. CDR3 loop: CASSLDRDGYTF. The CDR3 region has the DNA TGCGCCAGCAGCTTGGACAGGGATGGCTACACCTTC. The whole variable domain, remainder taken from reference TRBV5-1 and TRBJ1-2, is KAGVTQTPRYLIKTRGQQVTLSCSPISGHRSVSWYQQTPGQGLQFLFEYFSETQRNKGNFPGRFSGRQFSNSRSEMNVSTLELGDSALYLCASSLDRDGYTFGSGTRLTVV.

This clonotype was seen a handful of times. The chain joins TRBV4-2 to TRBJ2-3; D remains unclear. Germline V gene sequence: CDR1 LGHNA, CDR2 YNFKEQ. Between the trimmed V and J ends, which lost 0 bases and 3 bases, there was a span of 4 bases. CDR3 size: 13 residues. The CDR3 nucleotides read TGTGCCAGCAGCCAAGATAGGACAGATACGCAGTATTTT. Its translation: CASSQDRTDTQYF.

This clonotype was recorded at least ten times. The rearrangement links TRBV5-4 to TRBJ2-1; 8 positions agree with TRBD2. The CDR3 is 15 amino acids. The V segment lost 4 bases and the J segment 7 bases; nucleotides outside the gene matches: 10. Germline CDR1 is SGHNT and CDR2 is YYREEE (reference sequence). CDR3 sequence: CASSPWERGKNEQFF. The CDR3 region has the DNA TGTGCCAGCAGCCCCTGGGAGCGGGGGAAGAATGAGCAGTTCTTC.

This clonotype has ten or more counts. This chain joins TRBV27 and TRBJ1-1; D might be TRBD1 (5 bases). Trimming left V 3 bases short and J 1 base short, with 9 bases between. The CDR3 has 14 amino acids. CDR1 MNHEY and CDR2 SMNVEV come from the germline V gene (reference sequence). The CDR3 coding sequence is TGTGCCAGCAGTTTTCGGGACCCGAACACTGAAGCTTTCTTT. Translated: CASSFRDPNTEAFF.

This rearrangement joins TRBV20-1 to TRBJ2-1, with D perhaps TRBD2 (6 bases). The CDR3 length is 15 residues. Germline-derived CDR1 and CDR2 are DFQATT and SNEGSKA (reference sequence). The V end was cut by 1 base, the J end by 5 bases, with 15 bases between. CDR3 sequence (DNA): TGCAGTGCTAGAGTAGTTGCGGGGTGGGACAATGAGCAGTTCTTC. This codes for CSARVVAGWDNEQFF.

At least ten counts were recorded for this clonotype. The chain employs TRBV29-1 and TRBJ2-3; tentative D call: TRBD1 (6 bases). This CDR3 is built from 13 residues. The V end lost 8 bases, the J end lost 0 bases, and 12 bases lay between the germline ends. CDR1 and CDR2 (germline): SQVTM, ANQGSEA. The CDR3 here is CSLEGGSTDTQYF. In DNA form, the CDR3 reads TGCAGCCTCGAAGGGGGTAGCACAGATACGCAGTATTTT.

The J gene is TRBJ2-5, the V gene TRBV11-2; 12 bases are shared with TRBD2. J was trimmed by 3 bases and V by 4 bases; bases with no gene match: 6. CDR3 length: 16 amino acids. CDR1 and CDR2 (germline): SGHAT, FQNNGV. This chain's CDR3 is CASSSILAGGKETQYF. The DNA of the CDR3 is TGTGCCAGCAGCTCCATACTAGCGGGGGGTAAAGAGACCCAGTACTTC.

V is TRBV18 and J is TRBJ1-1; a possible D gene is TRBD1 (5 bases). Deletions cut 3 bases from V and 5 bases from J, with 16 bases between. The CDR3 length is 15 residues. CDR1 and CDR2 from the germline V gene are KGHSH and LQKENI. The chain's CDR3 is CASSPRSDRGTEAFF. CDR3 coding DNA: TGTGCCAGCTCACCTCGATCGGATCGGGGGACTGAAGCTTTCTTT. The full variable domain, its missing parts supplied by reference TRBV18 and TRBJ1-1, is NAGVMQNPRHLVRRRGQEARLRCSPMKGHSHVYWYRQLPEEGLKFMVYLQKENIIDESGMPKERFSAEFPKEGPSILRIQQVVRGDSAAYFCASSPRSDRGTEAFFGQGTRLTVV.

This clonotype was recorded a few times. The chain combines TRBV12-3 or TRBV12-4 with TRBJ1-1; no clear D. The CDR3 sequence is 11 residues long. V lost 6 bases to trimming and J lost 4 bases, with 6 bases between them. The CDR3 nucleotides read TGTGCCAGCAGCTACAGCACTGAAGCTTTCTTT. This encodes CASSYSTEAFF.

This clonotype was observed a few times. V is TRBV15 and J is TRBJ2-2; unclear D gene. The V end lost 1 base, the J end lost 3 bases, and 6 bases lay between the germline ends. From germline, CDR1 is LNHNV and CDR2 YYDKDF (reference sequence). The CDR3 covers 14 residues. The CDR3 nucleotides are TGTGCCACCAGCAGAGTCCTCGACACCGGGGAGCTGTTTTTT. Translating it yields CATSRVLDTGELFF.

This sequence joins TRBV18 and TRBJ2-1; no reliable D call. V lost 5 bases, J lost 7 bases, and 9 bases lay in between. This CDR3 has 12 amino acids. The germline CDR1 and CDR2 sequences are KGHSH and LQKENI. CDR3 region: CASSSIRNEQFF. CDR3 bases: TGTGCCAGCTCATCGATACGAAATGAGCAGTTCTTC.

This chain joins TRBV7-9 and TRBJ2-1; 7 bases line up with TRBD2. Losses at the gene ends were 1 base for V and 3 bases for J; bases not matched to a gene: 6. The germline V gene has CDR1 SEHNR and CDR2 FQNEAQ (reference sequence). The CDR3 contains 16 residues. The CDR3, as DNA: TGTGCCAGCAGCTTAGTATTGGCGGGGGACTACAATGAGCAGTTCTTC. Amino acid sequence: CASSLVLAGDYNEQFF.

The chain uses TRBV5-6 and TRBJ2-2; D gene uncertain. V lost 2 bases to trimming and J lost 3 bases, with 8 bases between them. The length of the CDR3 is 14 residues. Germline CDR1 SGHDT, CDR2 YYEEEE. The CDR3 loop reads CASSFSWDTGELFF. The CDR3 DNA reads as TGTGCCAGCAGCTTTAGTTGGGACACCGGGGAGCTGTTTTTT.

This clonotype appeared a few times. The CDR3 here is CSVASGGKETQYF. CDR3 nucleotides: TGCAGCGTTGCAAGCGGGGGAAAAGAGACCCAGTACTTC. The chain recombines TRBV29-1 with TRBJ2-5; 8 bases map to TRBD2. J gave up 3 bases and V 4 bases, and 4 bases lay outside the gene matches. The CDR3 loop spans 13 amino acids. Germline assignment: CDR1 SQVTM and CDR2 ANQGSEA.

This clonotype was observed many times. J is TRBJ1-2 and V is TRBV29-1; tentative D call: TRBD1 (6 bases). Trimming pared 7 bases from V and 3 bases from J, leaving 12 bases between. Germline CDR1 is SQVTM and CDR2 is ANQGSEA. This CDR3 comprises 12 residues. Written as DNA, the CDR3 is TGCAGCGCCTCGCAGGGGCACTATGGCTACACCTTC. Amino acid sequence: CSASQGHYGYTF.

This clonotype has ten or more counts. The CDR3 protein is CASSTSRGSSVREKLFF. The CDR3 nucleotides read TGTGCCAGCAGTACATCCAGGGGAAGCTCAGTAAGGGAAAAACTGTTTTTT. V and J are TRBV25-1 and TRBJ1-4; D perhaps matches TRBD1 (6 bases). This CDR3 has 17 residues. In germline, CDR1 is MGHDK, CDR2 SYGVNS. The V gene lost 5 bases and the J gene lost 8 bases, with 24 bases spanning the gap. The complete variable domain, with remaining parts taken from reference TRBV25-1 and TRBJ1-4, reads EADIYQTPRYLVIGTGKKITLECSQTMGHDKMYWYQQDPGMELHLIHYSYGVNSTEKGDLSSESTVSRIRTEHFPLTLESARPSHTSQYLCASSTSRGSSVREKLFFGSGTQLSVL.

The chain links TRBV7-9 to TRBJ2-1; the D is unclear. V was trimmed by 5 bases and J by 10 bases, leaving 9 bases between them. Germline V gene lookup returns CDR1 SEHNR and CDR2 FQNEAQ (reference sequence). This CDR3 contains 11 residues. Here the CDR3 DNA reads TGTGCCAGCAGCCCGCTTAGAGAGCAGTTCTTC. As protein: CASSPLREQFF. Full variable domain (rest looked up from reference TRBV7-9 and TRBJ2-1): DTGVSQNPRHKITKRGQNVTFRCDPISEHNRLYWYRQTLGQGPEFLTYFQNEAQLEKSRLLSDRFSAERPKGSFSTLEIQRTEQGDSAMYLCASSPLREQFFGPGTRLTVL.